This T cell receptor beta chain is drawn from a study of cytomegalovirus exposure and HLA in healthy donors. This CDR3 spans 13 amino acids. Germline-derived CDR1 and CDR2 are ENHRY and SYGVKD. The V end was cut by 8 bases, the J end by 2 bases, with 10 bases between. Libraries were prepared by immunoSEQ multiplex PCR; TCRdb keeps only in-frame clonotypes and omits some of them. The table includes about 200,000 clones, 86% detected once. The sample taken for sequencing was PBMCs. V gene TRBV10-3 combines with J gene TRBJ1-3; unclear D gene. This sequence originates from a young woman in good health and CMV-seronegative. CDR3 in amino acids: CAIGGTAGNTIYF. Here the CDR3 DNA reads TGTGCCATCGGTGGTACGGCTGGAAACACCATATATTTT.